This note documents a single TCR beta chain sequence. No antigen is known for it. It is unclear where the CDR3 begins or ends on the DNA, so no DNA is shown, and the CDR3 is as TCRdb lists it. Time point defined: pre-sensitization, week 0. Treatment given: therapeutic diphenylcyclopropenone sensitization with weekly scalp DPC. This record belongs to a study of human T cells and chemical hapten exposure. Within the library, unique molecular identifiers were attached to each individual cDNA molecule. Each CDR3 protein gets one entry after TCRdb re-called the RACE reads with MiXCR. The sample has approximately 50,000 distinct CDR3 sequences, approximately 10% seen once. Study-level points and caveats: It was expanded TCRs that formed significantly more large CDR3 similarity clusters than controls did.

The CDR3 spans 20 amino acids, including both terminal residues. The rearrangement uses TRBV3-2 and TRBJ1-3; the table gives TRBD1 as D, unverified against the DNA. TRBV3-2 is an annotated pseudogene. The receptor comes from a woman in her thirties or forties with alopecia areata. Some clones in this sample may be carry-over from other donors' samples. Sequencing used whole blood, obtained in connection with sensitization to the hapten diphenylcyclopropenone (DPC). The CDR3 protein is CASSQRKAPGSVGRGNTIYF.